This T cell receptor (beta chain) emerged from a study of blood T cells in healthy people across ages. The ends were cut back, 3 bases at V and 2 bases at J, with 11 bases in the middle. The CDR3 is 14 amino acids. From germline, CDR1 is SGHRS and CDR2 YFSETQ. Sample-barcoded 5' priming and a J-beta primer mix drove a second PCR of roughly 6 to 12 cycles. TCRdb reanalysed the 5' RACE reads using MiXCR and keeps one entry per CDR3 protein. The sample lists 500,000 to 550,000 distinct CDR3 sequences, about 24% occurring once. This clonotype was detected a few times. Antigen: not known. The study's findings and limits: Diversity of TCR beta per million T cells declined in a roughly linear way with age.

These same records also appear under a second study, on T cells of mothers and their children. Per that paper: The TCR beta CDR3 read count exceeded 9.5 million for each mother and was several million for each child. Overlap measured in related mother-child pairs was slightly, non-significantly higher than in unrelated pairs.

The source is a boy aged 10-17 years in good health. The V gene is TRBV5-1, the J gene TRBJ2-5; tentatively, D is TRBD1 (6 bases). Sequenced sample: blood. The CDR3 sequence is CASSSGQRQETQYF. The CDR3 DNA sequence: TGCGCCAGCAGCTCTGGACAGCGTCAAGAGACCCAGTACTTC.